Listed below are T cell receptor beta chains from one sample, sequenced in a study of T cells in Graves' hyperthyroidism and ophthalmopathy. TCRdb itself ran the multiplex PCR reads through MiXCR, one entry per CDR3 protein. This table has hundreds of thousands of distinct CDR3 sequences, less than 20% appearing once. Input material: blood. The origin of the receptors is a woman aged 18-29 years with Graves' hyperthyroidism. Each CDR3 is given with its conserved first and last residue. A D gene is named only where the DNA matches it firmly. A row's size may be missing; if present it is once, few, many or a size class.

J: TRBJ2-5
size: many
D: .
V: TRBV20-1
DNA: TGCAGTGCGAGCCTGTACCAAGAGACCCAGTACTTC
CDR3: CSASLYQETQYF

J: TRBJ1-4
size: .
D: TRBD1
V: TRBV4-1
DNA: TGCGCCAGCAGCCAGCCATGGGACAGCTATGAAAAACTGTTTTTT
CDR3: CASSQPWDSYEKLFF

J: TRBJ2-5
size: few
D: .
V: TRBV5-1
DNA: TGCGCCAGCAGCCCCACAGCTCAGAATCAAGAGACCCAGTACTTC
CDR3: CASSPTAQNQETQYF

J: TRBJ2-7
size: many
D: .
V: TRBV18
DNA: TGTGCCAGCTCACCTGACAGTACAACCTACGAGCAGTACTTC
CDR3: CASSPDSTTYEQYF

J: TRBJ1-1
size: many
D: .
V: TRBV9
DNA: TGTGCCAGCAGCCGTCGGGGGTCGGACACTGAAGCTTTCTTT
CDR3: CASSRRGSDTEAFF

J: TRBJ1-5
size: many
D: .
V: TRBV30
DNA: TGTGCCTGGAAGAGAGGTAGCAATCAGCCCCAGCATTTT
CDR3: CAWKRGSNQPQHF

J: TRBJ1-1
size: many
D: .
V: TRBV5-1
DNA: TGCGCCAGCAGCTTGACAGGTACCGGTAACACTGAAGCTTTCTTT
CDR3: CASSLTGTGNTEAFF

J: TRBJ2-2
size: .
D: .
V: TRBV6-4
DNA: TGTGCCAGCAGTGACTCATTACTGAGTTCCGGGGAGCTGTTTTTT
CDR3: CASSDSLLSSGELFF

J: TRBJ1-1
size: .
D: .
V: TRBV28
DNA: TGTGCCAGCTCGACAGCCATGAACACTGAAGCTTTCTTT
CDR3: CASSTAMNTEAFF

J: TRBJ2-4
size: few
D: TRBD1
V: TRBV7-9
DNA: TGTGCCAGCAGCTTAGTGGGACAGCAAATTAAAAACATTCAGTACTTC
CDR3: CASSLVGQQIKNIQYF

J: TRBJ1-5
size: .
D: .
V: TRBV6-1
DNA: TGTGCCAGCAGCAACAGTGGACAGCCCGATCAGCCCCAGCATTTT
CDR3: CASSNSGQPDQPQHF

J: TRBJ2-5
size: once
D: .
V: TRBV11-3
DNA: TGTGCCAGCAGCTTAGGCGATAGGCGCCAAGAGACCCAGTACTTC
CDR3: CASSLGDRRQETQYF

J: TRBJ2-3
size: many
D: .
V: TRBV30
DNA: TGTGCCTGGAGTGTAAATGCTAGGGGGTTGAATACGCAGTATTTT
CDR3: CAWSVNARGLNTQYF

J: TRBJ1-2
size: once
D: .
V: TRBV18
DNA: TGTGCCAGCTCAGAAGGGGAGGACTATGGCTACACCTTC
CDR3: CASSEGEDYGYTF

J: TRBJ2-5
size: many
D: .
V: TRBV11-2
DNA: TGTGCCAGCAGCTCCGGACCCGCCAGGTACTTC
CDR3: CASSSGPARYF

J: TRBJ2-1
size: many
D: .
V: TRBV10-3
DNA: TGTGCCATCGGCGGAGCCTACAATGAGCAGTTCTTC
CDR3: CAIGGAYNEQFF

J: TRBJ1-2
size: .
D: .
V: TRBV6-5
DNA: TGTGCCAGCAGTTACCGAGGATCACTGGGGGGCTACACCTTC
CDR3: CASSYRGSLGGYTF

J: TRBJ1-1
size: many
D: TRBD1
V: TRBV11-3
DNA: TGTGCCAGCAGCTTAGACCCCTCCCTTACAGGGGGGAACACTGAAGCTTTCTTT
CDR3: CASSLDPSLTGGNTEAFF

J: TRBJ2-2
size: many
D: TRBD2
V: TRBV27
DNA: TGTGAACTATGCCATGTTAAGCGGGAGACTGTTAACACCGGGGAGCTGTTTTTT
CDR3: CELCHVKRETVNTGELFF

J: TRBJ2-1
size: many
D: .
V: TRBV20-1
DNA: TGCAGTGCTAGAGAGGAAAGACTCCTAAATGAGCAGTTCTTC
CDR3: CSAREERLLNEQFF

J: TRBJ2-3
size: many
D: TRBD2
V: TRBV5-1
DNA: TGCGCCAGCAGCCGGACTAGCGGACCCAATACGCAGTATTTT
CDR3: CASSRTSGPNTQYF

J: TRBJ1-6
size: many
D: TRBD1
V: TRBV3-1
DNA: TGTGCCAGCAGGTCCGACAGGGGAGGGCCACCCCTCCACTTT
CDR3: CASRSDRGGPPLHF

J: TRBJ1-2
size: .
D: TRBD1
V: TRBV30
DNA: TGTGCCTGGAGTTCGGGACAGGGGGCGGGCTACACCTTC
CDR3: CAWSSGQGAGYTF

J: TRBJ2-1
size: many
D: .
V: TRBV6-1
DNA: TGTGCCAGCAGTCTAACTCCGAGCCTCAATGAGCAGTTCTTC
CDR3: CASSLTPSLNEQFF

J: TRBJ2-7
size: many
D: .
V: TRBV19
DNA: TGTGCCAGTGGGGACGGATCCTCCTACGAGCAGTACTTC
CDR3: CASGDGSSYEQYF

J: TRBJ1-6
size: many
D: TRBD1
V: TRBV6-1
DNA: TGTGCCAGCAGTCTCGACAGGGATTCACCCCTCCACTTT
CDR3: CASSLDRDSPLHF

J: TRBJ2-3
size: many
D: .
V: TRBV28
DNA: TGTGCCAGCAGTTTTGACAGCCCTAGCACAGATACGCAGTATTTT
CDR3: CASSFDSPSTDTQYF

J: TRBJ2-7
size: many
D: .
V: TRBV11-3
DNA: TGTGCCAGCAGCTTAAGGACAACCTACGAGCAGTACTTC
CDR3: CASSLRTTYEQYF

J: TRBJ2-7
size: many
D: TRBD1
V: TRBV4-1
DNA: TGCGCCAGCAGCCAAGCGTCCGCCGGGACAGGGGTCTACGAGCAGTACTTC
CDR3: CASSQASAGTGVYEQYF

J: TRBJ2-3
size: many
D: TRBD2
V: TRBV20-1
DNA: TGCAGTGCTGAAGCGGGGAAGCAGTATTTT
CDR3: CSAEAGKQYF

J: TRBJ2-5
size: .
D: TRBD1
V: TRBV19
DNA: TGTGCCACCGCGATCGCCGCGGACAGGGAGATTCAAGAGACCCAGTACTTC
CDR3: CATAIAADREIQETQYF

J: TRBJ2-3
size: few
D: .
V: TRBV3-1
DNA: TGTGCCAGCAGAAAGGGGGGGGGAGGTAGCACAGATACGCAGTATTTT
CDR3: CASRKGGGGSTDTQYF

J: TRBJ2-5
size: many
D: .
V: TRBV6-1
DNA: TGTGCCACTATGGACGGGGGAGAGACCCAGTACTTC
CDR3: CATMDGGETQYF

J: TRBJ1-1
size: .
D: .
V: TRBV7-2
DNA: TGTGCCAGCAGCTTCGCAGGGAGGGAAGCTTTCTTT
CDR3: CASSFAGREAFF

J: TRBJ2-1
size: .
D: .
V: TRBV19
DNA: TGTGCCAGTAGTATAGATGAGTGGGGAGGATCCTACAATGAGCAGTTCTTC
CDR3: CASSIDEWGGSYNEQFF

J: TRBJ2-2
size: many
D: TRBD1
V: TRBV3-1
DNA: TGTGCCAGCAGTCCCGGACAGGACCTAAACACCGGGGAGCTGTTTTTT
CDR3: CASSPGQDLNTGELFF

J: TRBJ2-1
size: many
D: TRBD2
V: TRBV5-1
DNA: TGCGCCAGCAGCCCTGGGACTAGCGGGAGAACTGAGCAGTTCTTC
CDR3: CASSPGTSGRTEQFF

J: TRBJ1-3
size: many
D: .
V: TRBV12-3/TRBV12-4
DNA: TGTGCCAGCAGTTACCGGGTTGGCTCTGGAAACACCATATATTTT
CDR3: CASSYRVGSGNTIYF

J: TRBJ2-4
size: .
D: .
V: TRBV5-1
DNA: TGCGCCAGCAGCTTGGAAGGGGCCATTCAGTACTTC
CDR3: CASSLEGAIQYF

J: TRBJ2-1
size: many
D: .
V: TRBV5-1
DNA: TGCGCCAGCAGCTTGGGACAGGTGGAACTAGATGAGCAGTTCTTC
CDR3: CASSLGQVELDEQFF

J: TRBJ2-7
size: many
D: .
V: TRBV7-9
DNA: TGTGCCAGCACCATCGGTGGAGGGGCCCCAAGCGAGCAGTACTTC
CDR3: CASTIGGGAPSEQYF

J: TRBJ1-5
size: many
D: TRBD1
V: TRBV12-3/TRBV12-4
DNA: TGTGCCAGCAGTTTTGGGACAGGGGGCAATCAGCCCCAGCATTTT
CDR3: CASSFGTGGNQPQHF

J: TRBJ2-7
size: .
D: TRBD2
V: TRBV9
DNA: TGTGCCAGCAGCGAGGGGACTAGCGGGGGCTACGAGCAGTACTTC
CDR3: CASSEGTSGGYEQYF

J: TRBJ1-2
size: many
D: .
V: TRBV28
DNA: TGTGCCAGCAGGACGGACAGCGACGGCTATGGCTACACCTTC
CDR3: CASRTDSDGYGYTF

J: TRBJ2-2
size: many
D: .
V: TRBV30
DNA: TGTGCCTGGAGTCGGAGAGGGACTGCGAACACCGGGGAGCTGTTTTTT
CDR3: CAWSRRGTANTGELFF

J: TRBJ1-5
size: many
D: .
V: TRBV12-3/TRBV12-4
DNA: TGTGCCAGCAGTCGCAAGTCAGGGCGGGATCAGCCCCAGCATTTT
CDR3: CASSRKSGRDQPQHF

J: TRBJ1-6
size: many
D: .
V: TRBV30
DNA: TGTGCCTGGAGTGGCTGGTCGGGGGCGAGGTCACCCCTCCACTTT
CDR3: CAWSGWSGARSPLHF

J: TRBJ2-6
size: .
D: .
V: TRBV12-3/TRBV12-4
DNA: TGTGCCAGCAGCTCGGACCTTGGGGGTTCTGGGGCCAACGTCCTGACTTTC
CDR3: CASSSDLGGSGANVLTF

J: TRBJ2-4
size: .
D: TRBD2
V: TRBV19
DNA: TGTGCCAGTAGTATACAAGGCCAGCGGGGGGGAGTGAACATTCAGTACTTC
CDR3: CASSIQGQRGGVNIQYF

J: TRBJ2-2
size: few
D: .
V: TRBV3-1
DNA: TGTGTCAGCAGCCAAAACGGGGAGCTGTTTTTT
CDR3: CVSSQNGELFF

J: TRBJ2-3
size: many
D: TRBD2
V: TRBV24-1
DNA: TGTGCCACCAGTGACTTAGCGGGAGGGACAAGGGAAGATACGCAGTATTTT
CDR3: CATSDLAGGTREDTQYF

J: TRBJ1-5
size: few
D: TRBD1
V: TRBV4-2
DNA: TGTGCCAGCAGCCAAAACCGGGACAGGGTGGGTCAGCCCCAGCATTTT
CDR3: CASSQNRDRVGQPQHF

J: TRBJ2-1
size: many
D: .
V: TRBV24-1
DNA: TGTGCCACCAAAGGCGGACCTTATTACAATGAGCAGTTCTTC
CDR3: CATKGGPYYNEQFF

J: TRBJ2-1
size: .
D: TRBD1
V: TRBV27
DNA: TGTGCCAGCAGCAGACGGCCCCAGGGGGCGAGTTCAGATGAGCAGTTCTTC
CDR3: CASSRRPQGASSDEQFF

J: TRBJ2-2
size: many
D: .
V: TRBV14
DNA: TGTGCCAGCAGCCAAGTCGCAAACAGTAACACCGGGGAGCTGTTTTTT
CDR3: CASSQVANSNTGELFF

J: TRBJ2-1
size: many
D: .
V: TRBV7-9
DNA: TGTGCCAGCAGCCCCGGGACCGCCGTTATAGGGGATGAGCAGTTCTTC
CDR3: CASSPGTAVIGDEQFF

J: TRBJ2-1
size: many
D: .
V: TRBV12-5
DNA: TGTGCTAGTGGTGGGGGAGTCGAGGAGCAGTTCTTC
CDR3: CASGGGVEEQFF

J: TRBJ2-5
size: many
D: .
V: TRBV3-1
DNA: TGTGCCAGCAGCCAAGACAGGGAGACCCAGTACTTC
CDR3: CASSQDRETQYF

J: TRBJ2-2
size: many
D: .
V: TRBV5-1
DNA: TGCGCCAGCAGCTTCGTTACAGGGAACCCCGGGGAGCTGTTTTTT
CDR3: CASSFVTGNPGELFF